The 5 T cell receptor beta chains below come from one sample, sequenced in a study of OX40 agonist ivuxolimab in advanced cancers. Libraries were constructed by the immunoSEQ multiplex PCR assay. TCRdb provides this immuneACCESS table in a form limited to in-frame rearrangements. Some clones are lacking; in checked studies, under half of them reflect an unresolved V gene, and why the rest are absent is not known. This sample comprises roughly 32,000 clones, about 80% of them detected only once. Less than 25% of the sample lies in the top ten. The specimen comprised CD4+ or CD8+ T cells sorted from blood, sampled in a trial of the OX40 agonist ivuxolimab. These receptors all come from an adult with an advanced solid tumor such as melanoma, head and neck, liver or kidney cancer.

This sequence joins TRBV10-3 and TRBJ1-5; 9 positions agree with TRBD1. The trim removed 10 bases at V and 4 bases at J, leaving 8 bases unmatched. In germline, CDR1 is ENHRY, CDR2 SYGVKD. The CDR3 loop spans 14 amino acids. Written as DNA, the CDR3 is TGTGCCACCCGAGACAGGGGGTCGAATCAGCCCCAGCATTTT. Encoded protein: CATRDRGSNQPQHF.

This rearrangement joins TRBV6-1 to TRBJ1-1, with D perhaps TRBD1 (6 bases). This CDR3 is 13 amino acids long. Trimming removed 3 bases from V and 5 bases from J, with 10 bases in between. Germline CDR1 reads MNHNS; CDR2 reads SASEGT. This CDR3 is CASSDRGGTEAFF. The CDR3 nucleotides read TGTGCCAGCAGTGACAGGGGTGGAACTGAAGCTTTCTTT.

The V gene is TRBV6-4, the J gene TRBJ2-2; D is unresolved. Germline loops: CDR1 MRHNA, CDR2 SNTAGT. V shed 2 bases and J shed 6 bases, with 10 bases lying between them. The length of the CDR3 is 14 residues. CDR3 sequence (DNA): TGTGCCAGCAGTGACAGGCCTCACGCCGGGGAGCTGTTTTTT. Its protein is CASSDRPHAGELFF.

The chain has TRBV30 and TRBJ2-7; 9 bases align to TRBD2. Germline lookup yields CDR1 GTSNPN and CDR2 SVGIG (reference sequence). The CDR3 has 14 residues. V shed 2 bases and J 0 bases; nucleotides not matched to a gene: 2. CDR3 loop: CAWSSGGNSYEQYF. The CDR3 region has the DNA TGTGCCTGGAGTAGCGGGGGGAACTCCTACGAGCAGTACTTC. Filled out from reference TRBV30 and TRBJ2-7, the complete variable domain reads SQTIHQWPATLVQPVGSPLSLECTVEGTSNPNLYWYRQAAGRGLQLLFYSVGIGQISSEVPQNLSASRPQDRQFILSSKKLLLSDSGFYLCAWSSGGNSYEQYFGPGTRLTVT.

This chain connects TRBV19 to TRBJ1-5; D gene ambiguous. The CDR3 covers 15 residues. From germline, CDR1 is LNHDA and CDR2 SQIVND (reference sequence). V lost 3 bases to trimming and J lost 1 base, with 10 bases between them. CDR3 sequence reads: CASSILGGSNQPQHF. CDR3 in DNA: TGTGCCAGTAGTATTCTGGGCGGCAGCAATCAGCCCCAGCATTTT.